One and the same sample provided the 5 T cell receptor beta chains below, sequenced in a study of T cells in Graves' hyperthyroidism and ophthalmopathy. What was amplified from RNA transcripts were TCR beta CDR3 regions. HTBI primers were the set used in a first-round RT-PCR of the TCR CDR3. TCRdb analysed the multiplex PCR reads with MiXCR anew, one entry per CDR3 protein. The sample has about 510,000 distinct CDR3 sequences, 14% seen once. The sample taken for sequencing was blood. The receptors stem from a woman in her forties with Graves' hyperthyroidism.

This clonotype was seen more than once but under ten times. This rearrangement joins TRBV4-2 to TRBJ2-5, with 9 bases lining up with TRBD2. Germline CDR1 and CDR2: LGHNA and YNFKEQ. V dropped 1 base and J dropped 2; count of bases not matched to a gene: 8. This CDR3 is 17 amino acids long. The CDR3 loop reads CASSQVSSGTRQETQYF. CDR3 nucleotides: TGTGCCAGCAGCCAAGTGTCTAGCGGGACACGACAAGAGACCCAGTACTTC.

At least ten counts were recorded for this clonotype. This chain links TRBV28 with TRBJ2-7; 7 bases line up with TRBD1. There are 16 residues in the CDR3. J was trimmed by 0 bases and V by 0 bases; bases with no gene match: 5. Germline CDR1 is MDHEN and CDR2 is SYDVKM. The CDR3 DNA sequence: TGTGCCAGCAGTTTATGGGGGACAGCTAACTCCTACGAGCAGTACTTC. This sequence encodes CASSLWGTANSYEQYF.

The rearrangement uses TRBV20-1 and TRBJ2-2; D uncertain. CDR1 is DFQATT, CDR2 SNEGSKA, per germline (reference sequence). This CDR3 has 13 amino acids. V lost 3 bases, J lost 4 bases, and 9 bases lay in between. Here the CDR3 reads CSASFTFTGELFF. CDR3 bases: TGCAGTGCTAGTTTCACATTCACCGGGGAGCTGTTTTTT.

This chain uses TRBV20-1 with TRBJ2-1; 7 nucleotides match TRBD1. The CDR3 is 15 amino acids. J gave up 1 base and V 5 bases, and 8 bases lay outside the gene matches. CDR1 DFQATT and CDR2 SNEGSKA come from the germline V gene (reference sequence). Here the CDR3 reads CSAGRDRDSYNEQFF. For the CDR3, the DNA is TGCAGTGCTGGACGTGACAGGGATTCCTACAATGAGCAGTTCTTC.

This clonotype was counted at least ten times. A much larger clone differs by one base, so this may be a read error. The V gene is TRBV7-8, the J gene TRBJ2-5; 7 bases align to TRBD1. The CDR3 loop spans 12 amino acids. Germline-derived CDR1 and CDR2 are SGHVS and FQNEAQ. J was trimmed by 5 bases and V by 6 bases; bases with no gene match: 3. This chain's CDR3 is CASSKQGETQYF. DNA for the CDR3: TGTGCCAGCAGTAAACAGGGGGAGACCCAGTACTTC.